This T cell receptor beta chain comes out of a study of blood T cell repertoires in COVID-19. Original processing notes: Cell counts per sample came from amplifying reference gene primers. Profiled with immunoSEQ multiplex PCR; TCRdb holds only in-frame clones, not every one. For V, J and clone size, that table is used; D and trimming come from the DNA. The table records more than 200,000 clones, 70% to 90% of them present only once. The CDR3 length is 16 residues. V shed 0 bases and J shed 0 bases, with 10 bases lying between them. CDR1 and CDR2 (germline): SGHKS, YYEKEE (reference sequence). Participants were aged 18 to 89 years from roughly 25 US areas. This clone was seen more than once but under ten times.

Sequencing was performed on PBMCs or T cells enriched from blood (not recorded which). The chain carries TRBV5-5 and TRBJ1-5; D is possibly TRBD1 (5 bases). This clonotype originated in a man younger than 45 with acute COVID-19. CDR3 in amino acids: CASSLGVGGSNQPQHF. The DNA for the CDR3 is TGTGCCAGCAGCTTGGGCGTGGGGGGTAGCAATCAGCCCCAGCATTTT. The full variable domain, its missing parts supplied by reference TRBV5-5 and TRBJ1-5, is DAGVTQSPTHLIKTRGQQVTLRCSPISGHKSVSWYQQVLGQGPQFIFQYYEKEERGRGNFPDRFSARQFPNYSSELNVNALLLGDSALYLCASSLGVGGSNQPQHFGDGTRLSIL.